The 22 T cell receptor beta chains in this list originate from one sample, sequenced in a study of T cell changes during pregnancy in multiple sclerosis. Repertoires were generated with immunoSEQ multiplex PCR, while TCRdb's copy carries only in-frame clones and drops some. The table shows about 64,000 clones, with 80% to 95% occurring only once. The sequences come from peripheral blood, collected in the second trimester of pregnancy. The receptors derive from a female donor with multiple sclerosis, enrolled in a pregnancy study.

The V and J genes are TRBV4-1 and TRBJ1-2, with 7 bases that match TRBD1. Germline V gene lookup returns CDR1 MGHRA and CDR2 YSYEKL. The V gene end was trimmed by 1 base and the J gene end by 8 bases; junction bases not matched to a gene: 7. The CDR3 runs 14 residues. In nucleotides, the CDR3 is TGCGCCAGCAGCCAAGCCGCCAGGGGGAAGGGCTACACCTTC. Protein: CASSQAARGKGYTF.

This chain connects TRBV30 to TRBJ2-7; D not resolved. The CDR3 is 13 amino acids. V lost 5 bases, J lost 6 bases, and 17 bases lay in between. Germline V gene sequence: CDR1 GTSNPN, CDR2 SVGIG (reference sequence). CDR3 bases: TGTGCCTGGGTCCCTGCGGCTCGTTTCGAGCAGTACTTC. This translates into CAWVPAARFEQYF.

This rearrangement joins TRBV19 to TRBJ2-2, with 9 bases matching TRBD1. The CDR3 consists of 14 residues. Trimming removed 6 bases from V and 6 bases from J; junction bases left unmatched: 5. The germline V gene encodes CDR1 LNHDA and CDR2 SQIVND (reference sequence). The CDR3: CASSRDRVSGELFF. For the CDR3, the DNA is TGTGCCAGTAGCCGGGACAGGGTCTCCGGGGAGCTGTTTTTT.

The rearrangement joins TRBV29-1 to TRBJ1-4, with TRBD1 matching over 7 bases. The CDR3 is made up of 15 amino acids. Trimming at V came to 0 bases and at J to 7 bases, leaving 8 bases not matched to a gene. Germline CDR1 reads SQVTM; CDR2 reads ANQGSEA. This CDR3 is CSVEETRGLGEKLFF. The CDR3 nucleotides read TGCAGCGTTGAAGAGACGAGGGGGCTGGGTGAAAAACTGTTTTTT.

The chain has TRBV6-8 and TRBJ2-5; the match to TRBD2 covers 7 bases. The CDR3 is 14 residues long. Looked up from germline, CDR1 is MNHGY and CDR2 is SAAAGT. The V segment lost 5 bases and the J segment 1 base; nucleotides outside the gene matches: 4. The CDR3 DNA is TGTGCCAGCAGTCACCTAGCGGCCCAAGAGACCCAGTACTTC. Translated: CASSHLAAQETQYF.

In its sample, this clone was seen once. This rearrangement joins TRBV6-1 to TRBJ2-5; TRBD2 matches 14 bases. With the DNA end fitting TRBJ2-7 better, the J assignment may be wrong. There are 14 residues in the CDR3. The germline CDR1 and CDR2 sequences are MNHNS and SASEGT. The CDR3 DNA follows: TGTGCCAGCAAGACTAGCGGGAGGGCCTACGAGCAGTACTTC. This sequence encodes CASKTSGRAYEQYF.

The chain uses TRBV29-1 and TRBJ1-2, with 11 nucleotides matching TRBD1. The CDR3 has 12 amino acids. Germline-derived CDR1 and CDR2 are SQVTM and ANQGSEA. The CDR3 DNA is TGCAGTTTGGGACAGGGGGGCTATGGCTACACCTTC. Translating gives CSLGQGGYGYTF.

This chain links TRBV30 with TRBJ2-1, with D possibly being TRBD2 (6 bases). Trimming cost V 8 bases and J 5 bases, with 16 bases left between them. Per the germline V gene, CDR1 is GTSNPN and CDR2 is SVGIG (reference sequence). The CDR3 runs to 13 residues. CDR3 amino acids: CARRGGINNEQFF. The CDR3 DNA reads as TGTGCCCGTAGAGGCGGGATTAACAATGAGCAGTTCTTC.

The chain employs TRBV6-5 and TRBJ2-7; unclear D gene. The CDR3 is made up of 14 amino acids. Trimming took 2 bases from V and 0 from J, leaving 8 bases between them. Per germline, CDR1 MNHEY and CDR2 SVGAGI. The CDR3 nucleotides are TGTGCCAGCAGTTACCGCCTTAGCTCCTACGAGCAGTACTTC. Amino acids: CASSYRLSSYEQYF.

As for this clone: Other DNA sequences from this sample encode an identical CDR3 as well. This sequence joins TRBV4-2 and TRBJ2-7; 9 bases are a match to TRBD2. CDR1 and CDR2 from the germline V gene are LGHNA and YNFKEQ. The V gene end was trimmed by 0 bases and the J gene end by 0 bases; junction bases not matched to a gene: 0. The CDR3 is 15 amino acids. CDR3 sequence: CASSQETSGSYEQYF. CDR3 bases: TGTGCCAGCAGCCAAGAGACTAGCGGCTCCTACGAGCAGTACTTC.

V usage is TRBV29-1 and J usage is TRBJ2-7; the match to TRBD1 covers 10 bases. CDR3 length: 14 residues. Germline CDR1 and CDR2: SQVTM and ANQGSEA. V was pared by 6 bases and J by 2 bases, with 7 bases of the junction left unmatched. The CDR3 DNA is TGCAGCGTCACTTGGGACAGGGGCACCTACGAGCAGTACTTC. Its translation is CSVTWDRGTYEQYF.

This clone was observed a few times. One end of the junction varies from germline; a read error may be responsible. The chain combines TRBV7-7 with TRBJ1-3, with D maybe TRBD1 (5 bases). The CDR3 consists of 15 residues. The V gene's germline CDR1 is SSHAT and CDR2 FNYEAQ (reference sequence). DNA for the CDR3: TGTGCTAGCAGCTCCCTAGGGGCCTACGGAAACACCATATATTTT. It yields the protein CASSSLGAYGNTIYF.

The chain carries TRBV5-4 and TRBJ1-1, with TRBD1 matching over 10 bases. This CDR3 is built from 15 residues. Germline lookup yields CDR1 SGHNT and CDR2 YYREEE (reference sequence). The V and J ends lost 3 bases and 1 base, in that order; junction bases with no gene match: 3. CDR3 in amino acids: CASSSRTGGNTEAFF. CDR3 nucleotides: TGTGCCAGCAGCTCGCGGACAGGGGGGAACACTGAAGCTTTCTTT.

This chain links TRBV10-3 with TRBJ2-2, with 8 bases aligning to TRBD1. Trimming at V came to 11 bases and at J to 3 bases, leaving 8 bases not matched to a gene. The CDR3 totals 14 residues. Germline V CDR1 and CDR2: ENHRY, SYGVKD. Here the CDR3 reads CAFAPGGDTGELFF. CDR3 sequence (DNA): TGTGCCTTCGCCCCAGGGGGCGACACCGGGGAGCTGTTTTTT.

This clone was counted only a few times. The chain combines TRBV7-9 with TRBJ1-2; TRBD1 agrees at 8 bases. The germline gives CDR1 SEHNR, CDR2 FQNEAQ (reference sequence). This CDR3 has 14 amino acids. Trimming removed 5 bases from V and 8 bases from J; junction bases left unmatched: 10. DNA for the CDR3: TGTGCCAGCAGCCGAGCGCCACAGGGGGACGGCTACACCTTC. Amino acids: CASSRAPQGDGYTF. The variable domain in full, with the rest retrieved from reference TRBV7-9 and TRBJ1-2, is DTGVSQNPRHKITKRGQNVTFRCDPISEHNRLYWYRQTLGQGPEFLTYFQNEAQLEKSRLLSDRFSAERPKGSFSTLEIQRTEQGDSAMYLCASSRAPQGDGYTFGSGTRLTVV.

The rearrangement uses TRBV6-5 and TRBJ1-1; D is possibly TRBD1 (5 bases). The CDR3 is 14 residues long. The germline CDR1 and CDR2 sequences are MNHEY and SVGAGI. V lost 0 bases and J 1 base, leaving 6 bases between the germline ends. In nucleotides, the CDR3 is TGTGCCAGCAGTTACTCGACAGAGAACACTGAAGCTTTCTTT. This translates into CASSYSTENTEAFF.

In DNA form, the CDR3 reads TGTGCCAGCAGCTTAGCACAGGGGGACTACGAGCAGTACTTC. Translation: CASSLAQGDYEQYF. V gene TRBV7-8 combines with J gene TRBJ2-7, with TRBD1 matching 8 bases. Germline CDR1 SGHVS, CDR2 FQNEAQ. The CDR3 sequence is 14 residues long. V was pared by 0 bases and J by 3 bases, with 1 base of the junction left unmatched.

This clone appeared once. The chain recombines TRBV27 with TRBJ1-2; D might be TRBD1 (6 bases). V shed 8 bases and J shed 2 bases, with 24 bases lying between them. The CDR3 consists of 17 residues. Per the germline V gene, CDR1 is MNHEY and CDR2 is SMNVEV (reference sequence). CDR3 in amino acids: CASPTGGGGASNYGYTF. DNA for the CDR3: TGTGCCAGCCCTACCGGAGGAGGGGGGGCTTCAAACTATGGCTACACCTTC.

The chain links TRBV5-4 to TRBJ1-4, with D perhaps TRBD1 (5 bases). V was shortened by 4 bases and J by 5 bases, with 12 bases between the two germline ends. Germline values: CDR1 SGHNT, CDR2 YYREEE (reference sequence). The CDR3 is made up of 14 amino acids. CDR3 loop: CASSPWQGNEKLFF. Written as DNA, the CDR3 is TGTGCCAGCAGCCCATGGCAGGGAAATGAAAAACTGTTTTTT.

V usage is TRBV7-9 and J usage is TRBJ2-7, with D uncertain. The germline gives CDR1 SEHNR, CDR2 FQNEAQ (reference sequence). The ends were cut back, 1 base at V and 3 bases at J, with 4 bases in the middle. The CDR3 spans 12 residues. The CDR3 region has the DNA TGTGCCAGCAGCTTAGATCTCTACGAGCAGTACTTC. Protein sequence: CASSLDLYEQYF.

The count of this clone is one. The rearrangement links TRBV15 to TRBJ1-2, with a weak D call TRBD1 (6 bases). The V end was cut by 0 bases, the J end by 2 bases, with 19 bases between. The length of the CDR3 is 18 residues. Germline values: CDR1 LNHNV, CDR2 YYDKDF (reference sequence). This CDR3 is CATSREGFRGQRNYGYTF. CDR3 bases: TGTGCCACCAGCAGAGAGGGTTTTCGAGGACAGCGGAACTATGGCTACACCTTC.

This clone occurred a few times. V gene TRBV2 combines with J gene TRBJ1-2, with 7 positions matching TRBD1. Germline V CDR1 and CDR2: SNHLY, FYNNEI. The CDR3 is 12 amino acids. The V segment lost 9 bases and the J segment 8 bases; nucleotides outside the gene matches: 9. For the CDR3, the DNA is TGTGCCAGTAGACAGGGTCAGGGAGGCTACACCTTC. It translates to CASRQGQGGYTF.